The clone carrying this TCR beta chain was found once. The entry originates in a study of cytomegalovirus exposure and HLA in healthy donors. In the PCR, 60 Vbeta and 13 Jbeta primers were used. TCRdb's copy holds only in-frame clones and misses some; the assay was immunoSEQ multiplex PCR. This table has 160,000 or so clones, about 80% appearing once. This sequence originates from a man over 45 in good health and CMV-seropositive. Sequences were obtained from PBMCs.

In nucleotides, the CDR3 is TGCGCCAGCAGCCAAGAACCTAGCGGCAATTCCTACAATGAGCAGTTCTTC. The encoded protein is CASSQEPSGNSYNEQFF. This sequence joins TRBV4-3 and TRBJ2-1; 7 nucleotides line up with TRBD2. V lost 0 bases and J lost 1; bases outside the gene matches: 6. Germline loops: CDR1 LGHNA, CDR2 YSLEER. The CDR3 extends over 17 amino acids.